This T cell receptor beta chain is drawn from a study of blood T cell repertoires in COVID-19. The CDR3 sequence is 14 residues long. Germline CDR1 and CDR2: LGHDT and YNNKEL (reference sequence). The V end lost 4 bases, the J end lost 4 bases, and 11 bases lay between the germline ends. Here immunoSEQ multiplex PCR was the method, and the copy in TCRdb shows in-frame clones only, minus some. The data contain about 180,000 clones, about 88% of them singletons. The receptor was derived from a woman between 25 and 40 years old with active or convalescent COVID-19. The sequenced sample consisted of peripheral blood. This chain connects TRBV3-1 (or the pseudogene TRBV3-2) to TRBJ1-5; a possible D gene is TRBD1 (6 bases). The CDR3 coding sequence is TGTGCCAGCAGCCTTGGACAGCCAAATCAGCCCCAGCATTTT. Its protein product is CASSLGQPNQPQHF.